The 30 T cell receptor beta chains below all came from one sample that was sequenced in a study of T cell responses to AZD1222 COVID-19 vaccine. Sequencing was performed with immunoSEQ multiplex PCR; in TCRdb, only in-frame clones are kept and a portion is missing. The data show 200,000 or so clones, more than 75% seen once. Sequenced material: peripheral blood, taken on day 0 of MenACWY control vaccination. The receptors were gathered from an adult in good health.

The chain couples TRBV18 to TRBJ2-2; D remains ambiguous. CDR3 length equals 14 residues. Germline CDR1 and CDR2: KGHSH and LQKENI. The germline V and J ends were trimmed by 1 base and 4 bases, with 7 bases remaining between them. For the CDR3, the DNA is TGTGCCAGCTCACCACGCGACCGCACCGGGGAGCTGTTTTTT. Its translation: CASSPRDRTGELFF.

The chain recombines TRBV6-1 with TRBJ2-1; D is unresolved. Germline-derived CDR1 and CDR2 are MNHNS and SASEGT. This CDR3 contains 16 residues. V gave up 1 base and J gave up 10 bases, with 20 bases separating them. CDR3 bases: TGTGCCAGCAGTGAAGTCCCCGGCCGGGTTCGTGCCGAGCAGTTCTTC. This codes for CASSEVPGRVRAEQFF.

The J gene is TRBJ1-1, the V gene TRBV2; D is unclear. Trimming shortened V by 4 bases and J by 0 bases, and 12 bases separated the two germline ends. This CDR3 has 15 residues. CDR1 is SNHLY, CDR2 FYNNEI, per germline. The CDR3 is CASSALGLLNTEAFF. The CDR3, as DNA: TGTGCCAGCAGTGCCCTTGGACTGCTGAACACTGAAGCTTTCTTT.

This clone was detected only once. The rearrangement uses TRBV3-1 (or the pseudogene TRBV3-2) and TRBJ2-7; TRBD2 might be the D (6 bases). CDR3 size: 15 residues. Deletions cut 6 bases from V and 0 bases from J, with 15 bases between. Germline V gene lookup returns CDR1 LGHDT and CDR2 YNNKEL (reference sequence). The CDR3 loop reads CASSPGTLSSYEQYF. In DNA form, the CDR3 reads TGTGCCAGCAGTCCCGGGACTTTAAGCTCCTACGAGCAGTACTTC.

The chain uses TRBV30 and TRBJ2-1; possibly TRBD1 for D (6 bases). This CDR3 comprises 12 residues. Trimming shortened V by 0 bases and J by 9 bases, and 9 bases separated the two germline ends. Germline CDR1 GTSNPN, CDR2 SVGIG (reference sequence). The DNA of the CDR3 is TGTGCCTGGAGTGTGAGGGACATTGAGCAGTTCTTC. It is translated as CAWSVRDIEQFF.

The J gene is TRBJ1-1, the V gene TRBV6-5; D not certain. The V gene's germline CDR1 is MNHEY and CDR2 SVGAGI. V was trimmed by 9 bases and J by 0 bases, leaving 11 bases between them. The CDR3 is made up of 13 amino acids. This chain's CDR3 is CASWGWVNTEAFF. CDR3 coding DNA: TGTGCCAGTTGGGGTTGGGTGAACACTGAAGCTTTCTTT.

The gene calls are TRBV4-2 and TRBJ2-4; possible D gene TRBD1, 7 bases. Germline CDR1 LGHNA, CDR2 YNFKEQ. The CDR3 is 17 amino acids. V shed 3 bases and J shed 1 base, with 16 bases lying between them. Here the CDR3 DNA reads TGTGCCAGCAGCCAGTCCCAGGGGGGCTCGGCCAAAAACATTCAGTACTTC. Its translation is CASSQSQGGSAKNIQYF.

The chain uses TRBV28 and TRBJ1-4, with D possibly TRBD1 on 5 matching bases. CDR1 and CDR2 (germline): MDHEN, SYDVKM. V lost 4 bases and J lost 0, with 12 bases in between. The CDR3 consists of 16 residues. CDR3 sequence (DNA): TGTGCCAGCAGTTCGTGGGACGGGGCAACTAATGAAAAACTGTTTTTT. It specifies CASSSWDGATNEKLFF.

This chain links TRBV6-2 or TRBV6-3 with TRBJ1-1; a weak D match, TRBD1 (6 bases). Germline values: CDR1 MNHEY, CDR2 SVGEGT. The length of the CDR3 is 16 residues. Trimming pared 7 bases from V and 4 bases from J, leaving 22 bases between. The CDR3 region is CASTPSGRGFTTEAFF. CDR3 DNA sequence: TGTGCCAGCACCCCCTCGGGCAGGGGCTTTACCACTGAAGCTTTCTTT.

The rearrangement joins TRBV2 to TRBJ1-4; D is unclear. Germline V gene sequence: CDR1 SNHLY, CDR2 FYNNEI. V lost 7 bases and J lost 0, with 12 bases in between. This CDR3 is built from 15 residues. DNA for the CDR3: TGTGCCAGCAACCCCTCTTATGCAACTAATGAAAAACTGTTTTTT. Its translation is CASNPSYATNEKLFF. Complete variable domain (other parts from reference TRBV2 and TRBJ1-4): EPEVTQTPSHQVTQMGQEVILRCVPISNHLYFYWYRQILGQKVEFLVSFYNNEISEKSEIFDDQFSVERPDGSNFTLKIRSTKLEDSAMYFCASNPSYATNEKLFFGSGTQLSVL.

This chain uses TRBV20-1 with TRBJ2-3; D not certain. Germline-derived CDR1 and CDR2 are DFQATT and SNEGSKA (reference sequence). CDR3 size: 11 residues. CDR3 amino acids: CHPKITDTQYF. The CDR3 DNA reads TGCCATCCAAAAATAACAGATACGCAGTATTTT.

The genes are TRBV24-1 and TRBJ2-3; D possibly corresponds to TRBD1 (7 bases). Per the germline V gene, CDR1 is KGHDR and CDR2 is SFDVKD. The CDR3 extends over 16 amino acids. V was clipped by 5 bases and J by 1 base, with 15 bases between them. CDR3 sequence: CATSGRGQGGTDTQYF. For the CDR3, the DNA is TGTGCCACCAGTGGGAGGGGGCAGGGTGGCACAGATACGCAGTATTTT.

CDR3 in DNA: TGTGCCAGCAGTCCAGGGTTTGGCTACGAGCAGTACTTC. Amino acids: CASSPGFGYEQYF. The chain uses TRBV28 and TRBJ2-7, with a weak D call TRBD1 (5 bases). Trimming took off 5 bases at V and 3 bases at J, with 11 bases between the two ends. In germline, CDR1 is MDHEN, CDR2 SYDVKM. This CDR3 contains 13 residues.

This clone has a count of ten or more. The V and J genes are TRBV6-5 and TRBJ2-7; possibly TRBD1 for D (6 bases). The CDR3 loop spans 13 amino acids. V lost 6 bases, J lost 6 bases, and 15 bases lay in between. The germline CDR1 and CDR2 sequences are MNHEY and SVGAGI. The CDR3 DNA reads TGTGCCAGCAGCATGACAGGCAACGGCGAGCAGTACTTC. Translated, it gives CASSMTGNGEQYF.

The chain combines TRBV15 with TRBJ2-7; tentatively, D is TRBD1 (5 bases). The germline V and J ends were trimmed by 8 bases and 1 base, with 9 bases remaining between them. The CDR3 has 12 amino acids. Germline V CDR1 and CDR2: LNHNV, YYDKDF (reference sequence). CDR3 coding DNA: TGTGCCACCCAGGGCCTTTCCTACGAGCAGTACTTC. Translated: CATQGLSYEQYF.

The V and J genes are TRBV4-3 and TRBJ1-2; no firm D call. V lost 0 bases and J 5 bases, leaving 7 bases between the germline ends. CDR3 size: 13 residues. CDR1 LGHNA and CDR2 YSLEER come from the germline V gene. CDR3 bases: TGCGCCAGCAGCCAAGAGGGCCCTTATGGCTACACCTTC. Protein product: CASSQEGPYGYTF.

The chain carries TRBV7-3 and TRBJ2-1; 14 bases are shared with TRBD2. V was pared by 5 bases and J by 8 bases, with 8 bases of the junction left unmatched. Germline V CDR1 and CDR2: SGHTA, FQGTGA. The CDR3 totals 16 residues. The DNA of the CDR3 is TGTGCCAGCAGCGACCAGGGACTAGCGGGAGCGGATGAGCAGTTCTTC. Translated: CASSDQGLAGADEQFF.

This rearrangement joins TRBV2 to TRBJ2-1, with D possibly being TRBD1 (5 bases). Looked up from germline, CDR1 is SNHLY and CDR2 is FYNNEI. The germline V and J ends were trimmed by 3 bases and 5 bases, with 8 bases remaining between them. This CDR3 has 13 amino acids. The DNA for the CDR3 is TGTGCCAGCAGTGAGGACACGGACAATGAGCAGTTCTTC. This sequence encodes CASSEDTDNEQFF.

This sequence joins TRBV4-3 and TRBJ2-5; the match to TRBD2 covers 15 bases. The CDR3 is 18 residues long. V was clipped by 0 bases and J by 4 bases; unmatched bases: 6. Germline lookup yields CDR1 LGHNA and CDR2 YSLEER. The CDR3 region is CASSQDYGLAGGGETQYF. CDR3 bases: TGCGCCAGCAGCCAAGATTACGGACTAGCGGGAGGGGGAGAGACCCAGTACTTC.

The chain couples TRBV20-1 to TRBJ2-7, with 8 bases matching TRBD2. V lost 3 bases, J lost 6 bases, and 1 base stayed unmatched. Germline CDR1 DFQATT, CDR2 SNEGSKA (reference sequence). The CDR3 extends over 11 amino acids. The CDR3 loop is CSASRGGEQYF. The CDR3 DNA is TGCAGTGCTAGCCGGGGGGGCGAGCAGTACTTC.

The chain recombines TRBV29-1 with TRBJ1-2; 7 bases agree with TRBD1. The V gene's germline CDR1 is SQVTM and CDR2 ANQGSEA. J gave up 4 bases and V 4 bases, and 0 bases lay outside the gene matches. CDR3 length: 11 amino acids. This chain's CDR3 is CSVAGGYGYTF. The CDR3 DNA reads TGCAGCGTTGCAGGGGGCTATGGCTACACCTTC. The variable domain in full, completed from reference TRBV29-1 and TRBJ1-2, reads SAVISQKPSRDICQRGTSLTIQCQVDSQVTMMFWYRQQPGQSLTLIATANQGSEATYESGFVIDKFPISRPNLTFSTLTVSNMSPEDSSIYLCSVAGGYGYTFGSGTRLTVV.

This clone was observed once. This CDR3 is CASSNRETNTGELFF. The CDR3 nucleotides are TGTGCCAGCAGCAACAGGGAAACGAACACCGGGGAGCTGTTTTTT. The J gene is TRBJ2-2, the V gene TRBV7-6; possibly TRBD1 for D (6 bases). Germline CDR1 SGHVS, CDR2 FNYEAQ. Trimming removed 5 bases at V and 0 bases at J, with 10 bases between. The CDR3 spans 15 residues.

The CDR3 protein is CASSRASNQPQHF. The CDR3 DNA is TGTGCCAGCAGTAGAGCTAGCAATCAGCCCCAGCATTTT. The chain joins TRBV2 to TRBJ1-5; D is undetermined. The CDR3 length is 13 residues. Germline V gene sequence: CDR1 SNHLY, CDR2 FYNNEI. With 5 bases removed from V and 0 bases from J, the gap between germline ends came to 5 bases.

This chain links TRBV15 with TRBJ2-3; D ambiguous. Trimming pared 0 bases from V and 2 bases from J, leaving 9 bases between. Germline loops: CDR1 LNHNV, CDR2 YYDKDF (reference sequence). The length of the CDR3 is 15 residues. Written as DNA, the CDR3 is TGTGCCACCAGCAGAGATAAGGTCAACACAGATACGCAGTATTTT. This sequence encodes CATSRDKVNTDTQYF.

Note on this clone: The same CDR3 can be traced to other DNA sequences in this sample. This chain uses TRBV28 with TRBJ1-2; unclear D gene. Per the germline V gene, CDR1 is MDHEN and CDR2 is SYDVKM. V was cut by 2 bases and J by 6 bases, with 7 bases left in between. The CDR3 has 12 amino acids. The CDR3 DNA reads as TGTGCCAGCAGTTTAAGGTGGGATGGCTACACCTTC. Translated, it gives CASSLRWDGYTF.

The chain is built from TRBV7-2 and TRBJ1-4, with TRBD1 as a possible D gene (5 bases). Trimming left V 1 base short and J 7 bases short, with 13 bases between. The germline V gene encodes CDR1 SGHTA and CDR2 FQGNSA. The CDR3 is 15 amino acids. This chain's CDR3 is CASSLGYPGSEKLFF. The CDR3 DNA sequence: TGTGCCAGCAGCTTAGGATACCCAGGGTCTGAAAAACTGTTTTTT.

This clone appeared once. The rearrangement joins TRBV24-1 to TRBJ2-1, with D perhaps given as TRBD1 or TRBD2 (6 bases each). Per germline, CDR1 KGHDR and CDR2 SFDVKD. The CDR3 is 15 amino acids. V was pared by 3 bases and J by 3 bases, with 11 bases between. In nucleotides, the CDR3 is TGTGCCACCAGTGATCAAGGGGGGAACTACAATGAGCAGTTCTTC. Translation gives CATSDQGGNYNEQFF.

V and J are TRBV9 and TRBJ2-5, with D possibly TRBD2 on 5 matching bases. The ends were cut back, 2 bases at V and 4 bases at J, with 12 bases in the middle. The CDR3 totals 14 residues. Germline loops: CDR1 SGDLS, CDR2 YYNGEE. The CDR3 reads CASSVTPRGETQYF. For the CDR3, the DNA is TGTGCCAGCAGCGTCACCCCACGGGGAGAGACCCAGTACTTC.

The chain combines TRBV18 with TRBJ2-4; D not certain. Germline-derived CDR1 and CDR2 are KGHSH and LQKENI. Trimming cost V 0 bases and J 0 bases, with 9 bases left between them. The CDR3 covers 16 residues. The CDR3 loop reads CASSPPTVVAKNIQYF. For the CDR3, the DNA is TGTGCCAGCTCACCACCTACAGTTGTAGCCAAAAACATTCAGTACTTC.

This chain uses TRBV6-1 with TRBJ2-2; TRBD2 might be the D (6 bases). Germline values: CDR1 MNHNS, CDR2 SASEGT. This CDR3 spans 15 amino acids. Deletions cut 2 bases from V and 7 bases from J, with 14 bases between. CDR3 DNA sequence: TGTGCCAGCAGTGAAAGGAGGGGTGGTAACGGGGAGCTGTTTTTT. This translates into CASSERRGGNGELFF.